This T cell receptor (beta chain) was found in a study of cytomegalovirus exposure and HLA in healthy donors. Study information: Of fewer than 450 genotyped donors, around 84% clustered with self-reported Caucasian donors.

This clone was detected a few times. The antigen is unknown. Study conclusions and caveats: The study listed approximately 170 cytomegalovirus-associated TCR beta chains.

Both 60 Vbeta primers and 13 Jbeta primers went into the PCR. Some clones are missing from TCRdb's copy, which holds only in-frame ones; the method was immunoSEQ multiplex PCR. Counted here are around 150,000 clones, about 71% occurring once; the ten biggest clones make up over 2.5%. Trimming at V came to 5 bases and at J to 4 bases, leaving 5 bases not matched to a gene. This CDR3 spans 15 amino acids. Germline V lookup: CDR1 SGHVS, CDR2 FQNEAQ. The J gene is TRBJ2-1, the V gene TRBV7-8; 10 positions agree with TRBD2. Sequencing input: PBMCs. The TCR originated in a young woman in good health and CMV-seronegative. The CDR3 protein is CASSHGLAEYNEQFF. In nucleotides, the CDR3 is TGTGCCAGCAGCCACGGACTAGCGGAATACAATGAGCAGTTCTTC.